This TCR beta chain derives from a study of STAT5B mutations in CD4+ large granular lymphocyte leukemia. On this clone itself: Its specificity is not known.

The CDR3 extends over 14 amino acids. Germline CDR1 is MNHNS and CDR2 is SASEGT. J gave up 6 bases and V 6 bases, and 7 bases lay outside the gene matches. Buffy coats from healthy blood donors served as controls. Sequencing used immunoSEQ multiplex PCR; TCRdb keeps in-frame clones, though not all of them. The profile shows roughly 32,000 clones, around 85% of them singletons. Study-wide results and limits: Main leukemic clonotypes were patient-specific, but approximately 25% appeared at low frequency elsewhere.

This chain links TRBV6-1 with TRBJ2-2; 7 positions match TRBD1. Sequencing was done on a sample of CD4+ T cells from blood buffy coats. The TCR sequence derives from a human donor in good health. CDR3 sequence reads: CASSPLTGSGELFF. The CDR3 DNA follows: TGTGCCAGCAGCCCATTGACAGGGTCCGGGGAGCTGTTTTTT.